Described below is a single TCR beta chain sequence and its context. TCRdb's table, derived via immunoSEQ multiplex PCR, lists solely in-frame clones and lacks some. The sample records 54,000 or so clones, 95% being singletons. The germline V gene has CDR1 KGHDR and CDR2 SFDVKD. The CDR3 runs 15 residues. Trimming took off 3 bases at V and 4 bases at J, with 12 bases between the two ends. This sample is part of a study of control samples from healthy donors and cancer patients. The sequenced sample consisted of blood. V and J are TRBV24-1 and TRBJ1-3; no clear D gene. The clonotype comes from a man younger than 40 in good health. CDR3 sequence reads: CATSDPRVAGNTIYF. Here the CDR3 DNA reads TGTGCCACCAGTGATCCCCGGGTGGCCGGAAACACCATATATTTT.